This T cell receptor (beta chain) was identified in a study of CD8 T cells in Susac syndrome. Reverse transcription used about 0.5 to 1 ug RNA and random hexamers. Across 54 Vbeta and 13 Jbeta, immunoSEQ multiplex PCR amplified TCR beta CDR3. MiXCR was run by TCRdb on the immunoSEQ multiplex PCR reads, yielding one entry per CDR3 protein. The sample shows 400,000 or so distinct CDR3 sequences, more than 70% of them seen only once. High-throughput TCR beta sequencing covered peripheral CD8+ and CD4+ T cells. In the multiple sclerosis control group, patients were treatment-naive and had stable or active relapsing-remitting disease. TEMRA cells were enriched by FACS, and CD4+ and CD8+ T cells were negatively isolated. Per germline, CDR1 LNHDA and CDR2 SQIVND (reference sequence). Trimming stripped 6 bases from V and 1 base from J, with 14 bases between. The CDR3 totals 15 residues. This clonotype was counted a few times.

Sequencing was performed on CD8+ T cells from PBMCs. The chain combines TRBV19 with TRBJ2-3, with unresolved D. This TCR was recovered from a human donor with multiple sclerosis. The CDR3 region has the DNA TGTGCCAGTAGCTCCGACCGAGGTGGCACAGATACGCAGTATTTT. Translation: CASSSDRGGTDTQYF. Supplemented by reference TRBV19 and TRBJ2-3, the full variable domain reads DGGITQSPKYLFRKEGQNVTLSCEQNLNHDAMYWYRQDPGQGLRLIYYSQIVNDFQKGDIAEGYSVSREKKESFPLTVTSAQKNPTAFYLCASSSDRGGTDTQYFGPGTRLTVL.